One sample yielded the 23 T cell receptor beta chains listed below, sequenced in a study of T cell responses to AZD1222 COVID-19 vaccine. Profiling relied on immunoSEQ multiplex PCR, and the TCRdb table lists in-frame clones only, not all of them. The sample consists of roughly 180,000 clones, roughly 90% of them appearing once. The source material was peripheral blood, sampled 28 days after the second AZD1222 dose. These receptors were obtained from an adult who received the AZD1222 COVID-19 vaccine.

The CDR3: CSVEGQLQDEQYF. CDR3 nucleotides: TGCAGCGTTGAGGGGCAGCTTCAGGACGAGCAGTACTTC. The chain employs TRBV29-1 and TRBJ2-7, with TRBD1 as a possible D gene (5 bases). CDR3 length: 13 residues. Trimming cost V 3 bases and J 5 bases, with 14 bases left between them. Per germline, CDR1 SQVTM and CDR2 ANQGSEA.

The chain employs TRBV29-1 and TRBJ2-3; D may be TRBD2 (7 bases). The V end lost 6 bases, the J end lost 2 bases, and 12 bases lay between the germline ends. CDR3 size: 13 residues. Per the germline V gene, CDR1 is SQVTM and CDR2 is ANQGSEA. CDR3 sequence reads: CSVARGATDTQYF. CDR3 sequence (DNA): TGCAGCGTGGCCCGGGGGGCCACAGATACGCAGTATTTT.

This clone was counted once. As DNA, the CDR3 is TGTGCCATCAATACCGGGACAGGCAATGAGCAGTTCTTC. Protein product: CAINTGTGNEQFF. The gene calls are TRBV10-3 and TRBJ2-1; 8 bases fit TRBD1. This CDR3 is 13 amino acids long. Germline V gene sequence: CDR1 ENHRY, CDR2 SYGVKD. Losses at the gene ends were 7 bases for V and 6 bases for J; bases not matched to a gene: 5.

The rearrangement links TRBV6-5 to TRBJ1-5, with D perhaps TRBD1 (5 bases). V was pared by 8 bases and J by 0 bases, with 14 bases between. Germline values: CDR1 MNHEY, CDR2 SVGAGI. This CDR3 is built from 15 residues. As DNA, the CDR3 is TGTGCCAGCTCACCGGGGGGATATAGCAATCAGCCCCAGCATTTT. It translates to CASSPGGYSNQPQHF.

This clone came up once. The CDR3 DNA reads TGTGCCAGCAGTTTAGGGCGGAGCTACGAGCAGTACTTC. As protein: CASSLGRSYEQYF. The chain joins TRBV12-3 or TRBV12-4 to TRBJ2-7; no clear D gene. Trimming took off 1 base at V and 3 bases at J, with 7 bases between the two ends. The CDR3 runs 13 residues.

CDR3 loop: CASSVAGGGKGEQFF. CDR3 DNA: TGTGCCAGCAGCGTAGCTGGGGGAGGAAAAGGTGAGCAGTTCTTC. This chain joins TRBV9 and TRBJ2-1, with a weak D call TRBD2 (6 bases). Germline CDR1 is SGDLS and CDR2 is YYNGEE. The CDR3 is 15 amino acids. V dropped 0 bases and J dropped 9 bases, with 16 bases sitting between them.

J is TRBJ2-1 and V is TRBV7-3, with D tentatively TRBD1 or TRBD2 (6 bases each). The CDR3 runs 13 residues. Trimming cost V 6 bases and J 5 bases, with 11 bases left between them. CDR1 SGHTA and CDR2 FQGTGA come from the germline V gene. The CDR3: CASSRGLDNEQFF. The CDR3 DNA is TGTGCCAGCAGTCGGGGGCTGGACAATGAGCAGTTCTTC.

The chain combines TRBV9 with TRBJ2-3; 7 nucleotides agree with TRBD1. V was clipped by 0 bases and J by 0 bases; unmatched bases: 7. Germline V gene data show CDR1 as SGDLS and CDR2 as YYNGEE. This CDR3 comprises 17 residues. The CDR3 region has the DNA TGTGCCAGCAGCGTAGAGGGGACAGACACTAGCACAGATACGCAGTATTTT. It encodes CASSVEGTDTSTDTQYF.

The chain employs TRBV25-1 and TRBJ1-1, with D tentatively TRBD1 (6 bases). The CDR3 consists of 13 residues. Trimming removed 6 bases at V and 6 bases at J, with 14 bases between. Germline V lookup: CDR1 MGHDK, CDR2 SYGVNS. CDR3 sequence: CASRITGTPEAFF. Here the CDR3 DNA reads TGTGCCAGCAGAATTACCGGGACACCTGAAGCTTTCTTT.

The CDR3 loop reads CARTGGTEAFF. Written as DNA, the CDR3 is TGTGCCAGGACAGGGGGCACTGAAGCTTTCTTT. This chain uses TRBV2 with TRBJ1-1, with 9 nucleotides matching TRBD1. Trimming took 9 bases from V and 4 from J; bases not matched to a gene: 0. CDR1 and CDR2 (germline): SNHLY, FYNNEI. This CDR3 spans 11 amino acids.

This chain connects TRBV21-1 to TRBJ2-7; the listed D gene, TRBD1, was not tested against the DNA. TRBV21-1 is noted as a pseudogene. The CDR3 runs 18 residues. The CDR3 DNA sequence: TGTGCCAGCAGGGTACCGGGACAGATTTCTACTGAATGCTACGAGCAGTACTTC. As protein: CASRVPGQISTECYEQYF.

The chain has TRBV14 and TRBJ1-6, with D unresolved. The V gene's germline CDR1 is SGHDN and CDR2 FVKESK. V was cut by 2 bases and J by 7 bases, with 12 bases left in between. This CDR3 has 15 amino acids. The chain's CDR3 is CASSQTPTKNSPLHF. As DNA, the CDR3 is TGTGCCAGCAGCCAAACGCCGACGAAAAATTCACCCCTCCACTTT.

This chain joins TRBV18 and TRBJ1-2; D unresolved. The V end was cut by 1 base, the J end by 2 bases, with 8 bases between. The germline gives CDR1 KGHSH, CDR2 LQKENI. The CDR3 has 14 residues. The CDR3 protein is CASSPRNENYGYTF. For the CDR3, the DNA is TGTGCCAGCTCACCACGAAATGAAAACTATGGCTACACCTTC.

The rearrangement joins TRBV9 to TRBJ1-2; no definite D call. Germline V gene lookup returns CDR1 SGDLS and CDR2 YYNGEE. This CDR3 has 14 amino acids. V lost 0 bases to trimming and J lost 4 bases, with 10 bases between them. The CDR3 here is CASSVGEVLYGYTF. DNA for the CDR3: TGTGCCAGCAGCGTAGGGGAGGTTCTCTATGGCTACACCTTC.

This clone was seen a single time. CDR3 residues: CSVEVRYGTSGIGEQYF. CDR3 nucleotides: TGCAGCGTTGAAGTGCGGTATGGGACTAGCGGGATCGGTGAGCAGTACTTC. The genes are TRBV29-1 and TRBJ2-7, with TRBD2 matching over 13 bases. The germline CDR1 and CDR2 sequences are SQVTM and ANQGSEA. Germline trimming cut 1 base from V and 7 bases from J; bases unmatched to any gene: 13. The CDR3 is 17 amino acids.

This clone was picked up a small number of times. The CDR3 reads CASSEYFAGGAGGELFF. The CDR3 DNA is TGTGCCAGCAGTGAATATTTCGCCGGGGGCGCCGGCGGGGAGCTGTTTTTT. The V call is TRBV2, the J call TRBJ2-2, with D perhaps being TRBD1 or TRBD2 (6 bases each). The germline V and J ends were trimmed by 2 bases and 7 bases, with 20 bases remaining between them. The CDR3 has 17 amino acids. Germline V gene data show CDR1 as SNHLY and CDR2 as FYNNEI.

J is TRBJ2-3 and V is TRBV6-1; TRBD2 is a possible D gene (7 bases). Between the trimmed V and J ends, which lost 3 bases and 2 bases, there was a span of 15 bases. Germline CDR1 and CDR2: MNHNS and SASEGT. The CDR3 has 16 residues. DNA of the CDR3: TGTGCCAGCAGTGACCCCGGGGGGCCGGACACAGATACGCAGTATTTT. This gives the protein CASSDPGGPDTDTQYF.

V gene TRBV10-2 combines with J gene TRBJ1-1; 7 bases line up with TRBD1. Germline values: CDR1 WSHSY, CDR2 SAAADI. The CDR3 has 14 residues. Trimming at V came to 3 bases and at J to 4 bases, leaving 5 bases not matched to a gene. The chain's CDR3 is CASSDSGGTTEAFF. In nucleotides, the CDR3 is TGCGCCAGCAGTGACTCAGGGGGGACCACTGAAGCTTTCTTT.

This chain joins TRBV20-1 and TRBJ2-7, with a weak D call TRBD1 (6 bases). The length of the CDR3 is 13 residues. CDR1 is DFQATT and CDR2 is SNEGSKA in the germline V gene (reference sequence). V shed 3 bases and J shed 2 bases, with 11 bases lying between them. CDR3 sequence: CSASNREPYEQYF. DNA of the CDR3: TGCAGTGCTAGTAACAGGGAACCCTACGAGCAGTACTTC.

The V and J genes are TRBV11-2 and TRBJ1-2; a possible D gene is TRBD1 (5 bases). This CDR3 contains 14 residues. In germline, CDR1 is SGHAT, CDR2 FQNNGV. Trimming removed 2 bases from V and 4 bases from J, with 11 bases in between. This CDR3 is CASSLSGRIYGYTF. Here the CDR3 DNA reads TGTGCCAGCAGCTTATCGGGACGGATCTATGGCTACACCTTC.

The genes are TRBV21-1 and TRBJ2-2. TRBV21-1 is flagged as a pseudogene. CDR3 size: 16 residues. The CDR3 region has the DNA TGTGCCAGCAGCAGTAACCGGGACCATAACACCGGGGAGCTGTTTTTT. Translation gives CASSSNRDHNTGELFF.

The genes are TRBV19 and TRBJ1-1; D remains ambiguous. V shed 2 bases and J shed 0 bases, with 4 bases lying between them. CDR3 length: 13 residues. Germline-derived CDR1 and CDR2 are LNHDA and SQIVND (reference sequence). The CDR3 region has the DNA TGTGCCAGTAGTATATCAGTGAACACTGAAGCTTTCTTT. It is translated as CASSISVNTEAFF.

This chain connects TRBV2 to TRBJ2-1; D perhaps matches TRBD1 (5 bases). The V and J ends lost 6 bases and 4 bases respectively, with 13 bases between them. The CDR3 is 14 amino acids. Germline values: CDR1 SNHLY, CDR2 FYNNEI. CDR3 nucleotides: TGTGCCAGCAGCCTCTTCAACAGGTACAATGAGCAGTTCTTC. It translates to CASSLFNRYNEQFF. Drawing the rest from reference TRBV2 and TRBJ2-1, the complete variable domain is EPEVTQTPSHQVTQMGQEVILRCVPISNHLYFYWYRQILGQKVEFLVSFYNNEISEKSEIFDDQFSVERPDGSNFTLKIRSTKLEDSAMYFCASSLFNRYNEQFFGPGTRLTVL.